These T cell receptor beta chains were read from a single sample in a study of tumor-infiltrating lymphocytes in oesophageal squamous cell carcinoma. MiXCR was run by TCRdb on the PCR reads, yielding one entry per CDR3 protein. The data show tens of thousands of distinct CDR3 sequences, approximately 40% seen once. Sequences were obtained from esophageal tumor tissue. The source is a male donor with esophageal squamous cell carcinoma. The CDR3 runs from the conserved cysteine through the conserved F or W.

>TRBV6-1|TRBJ1-5
CASKWTHNQPQHF
>TRBV6-6|TRBJ2-6
CASRLGGSGANVLTF
>TRBV24-1|TRBJ2-7
CATSDFQEALTRRTYEQYF
>TRBV4-1|TRBJ2-5
CASSQDWASGSDEQYF
>TRBV7-6|-
CASSLEDGFYEQYF
>TRBV5-1|TRBJ2-5
CASSLHFSGAQPETQYF
>TRBV28|TRBJ1-6
CASSLLLGSPLHF
>TRBV2|TRBJ2-6
CASRGGQGAAGANVLTF
>TRBV7-8|TRBJ1-4
CASRETGDKLFF
>TRBV5-1|TRBJ2-7
CASSRTPGTKTYEQYF
>TRBV19|TRBJ2-2
CASSPRMVGELFF